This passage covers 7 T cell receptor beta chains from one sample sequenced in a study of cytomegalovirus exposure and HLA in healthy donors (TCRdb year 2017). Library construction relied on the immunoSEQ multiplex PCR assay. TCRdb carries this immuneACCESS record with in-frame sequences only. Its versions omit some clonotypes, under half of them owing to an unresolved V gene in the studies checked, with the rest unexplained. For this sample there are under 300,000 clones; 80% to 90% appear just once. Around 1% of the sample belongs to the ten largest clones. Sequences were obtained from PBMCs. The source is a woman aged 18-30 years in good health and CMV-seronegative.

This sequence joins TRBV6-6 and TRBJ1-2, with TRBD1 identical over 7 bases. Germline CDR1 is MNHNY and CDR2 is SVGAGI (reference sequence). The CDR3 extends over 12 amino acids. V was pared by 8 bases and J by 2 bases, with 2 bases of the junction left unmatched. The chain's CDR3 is CASSQGNYGYTF. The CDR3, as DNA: TGTGCCAGCTCACAGGGGAACTATGGCTACACCTTC.

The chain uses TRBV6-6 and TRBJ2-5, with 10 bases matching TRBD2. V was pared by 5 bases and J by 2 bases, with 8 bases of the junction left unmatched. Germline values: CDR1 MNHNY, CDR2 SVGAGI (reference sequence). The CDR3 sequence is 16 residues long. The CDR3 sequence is CASSRLAGVGQETQYF. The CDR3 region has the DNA TGTGCCAGCAGTCGCCTAGCGGGGGTAGGACAAGAGACCCAGTACTTC.

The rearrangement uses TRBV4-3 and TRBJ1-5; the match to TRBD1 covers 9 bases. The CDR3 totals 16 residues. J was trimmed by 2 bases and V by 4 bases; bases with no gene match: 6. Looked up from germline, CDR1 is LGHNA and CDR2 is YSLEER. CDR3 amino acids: CASSPGTGNGNQPQHF. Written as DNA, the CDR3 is TGCGCCAGCAGCCCTGGGACAGGGAATGGCAATCAGCCCCAGCATTTT.

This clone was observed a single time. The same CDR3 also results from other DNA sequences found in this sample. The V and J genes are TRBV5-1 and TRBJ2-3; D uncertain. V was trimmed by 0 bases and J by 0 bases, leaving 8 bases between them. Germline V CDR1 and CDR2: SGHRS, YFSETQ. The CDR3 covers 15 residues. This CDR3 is CASSLGTLSTDTQYF. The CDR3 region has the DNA TGCGCCAGCAGCTTGGGTACTCTTAGCACAGATACGCAGTATTTT. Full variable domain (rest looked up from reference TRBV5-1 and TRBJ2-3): KAGVTQTPRYLIKTRGQQVTLSCSPISGHRSVSWYQQTPGQGLQFLFEYFSETQRNKGNFPGRFSGRQFSNSRSEMNVSTLELGDSALYLCASSLGTLSTDTQYFGPGTRLTVL.

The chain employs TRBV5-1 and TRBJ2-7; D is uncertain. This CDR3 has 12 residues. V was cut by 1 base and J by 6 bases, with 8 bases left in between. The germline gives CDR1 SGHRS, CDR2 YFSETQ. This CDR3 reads CASSLSSSEQYF. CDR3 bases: TGCGCCAGCAGCTTGTCTTCTAGCGAGCAGTACTTC.

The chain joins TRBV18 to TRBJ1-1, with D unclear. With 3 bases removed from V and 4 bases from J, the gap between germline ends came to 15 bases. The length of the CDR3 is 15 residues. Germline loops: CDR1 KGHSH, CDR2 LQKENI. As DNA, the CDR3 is TGTGCCAGCTCACCCCCGACTGGGAGTGGCACTGAAGCTTTCTTT. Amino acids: CASSPPTGSGTEAFF.

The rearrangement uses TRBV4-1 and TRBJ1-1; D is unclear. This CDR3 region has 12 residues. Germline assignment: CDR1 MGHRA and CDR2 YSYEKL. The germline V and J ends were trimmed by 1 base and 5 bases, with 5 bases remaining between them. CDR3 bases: TGCGCCAGCAGCCAAGGGGCGACTGAAGCTTTCTTT. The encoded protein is CASSQGATEAFF.